This TCR beta chain was sequenced in a study of metastatic and nonmetastatic thyroid tumors (dated by TCRdb to 2020 to 2022). As for the study more broadly: Repertoires were compared across peripheral blood and tumor or nodule tissue samples from malignant and benign thyroid patients. Study-wide findings and limitations: TCR beta diversity was reported as significantly higher in malignant tumors than in benign nodules, in both blood and tumor samples.

Library generation was performed with PCR. Sequencing relied on an Illumina HiSeq 4000. High-throughput sequencing was used to profile the CDR3 region of the TCR beta-chain in every patient. On the authors' methods: CDR3 differences across clinicopathological groups were used to build a classifier for discriminating distant-metastatic papillary thyroid cancer patients. Repertoire diversity was assessed with the Shannon index, and tumor-blood repertoire similarity with the Morisita-Horn index. The raw public data were reprocessed by TCRdb itself: fastp quality trimming at Q25, MiXCR clonotype calling, in-frame beta chains only. Here the V and J calls rest on TCRdb's processing, not on the authors' analysis. For this sample there are about 23,000 clones; 24% appear just once. The ten largest clones add up to about 12% of the sample. With respect to this clone: No antigen is known for it. A much larger clone lies one base from this, so it may be a read error.

No patient had received any treatment before thyroid surgery. Patient clinical samples collected from 2012 to 2018 were retrospectively analysed using T-cell receptor beta sequencing. The clonotype comes from a male donor with papillary thyroid cancer or a benign thyroid nodule (not recorded which). Some clones in this sample may be carry-over from other donors' samples. The sequenced sample consisted of tumor tissue.

The sequenced DNA: TGTGCCGGCAGTTCTCCGGGACAGGGGGAAAAACTGTTTTTT. It specifies CAGSSPGQGEKLFF. The chain is made from TRBV28 and TRBJ1-4, with 10 central nucleotides matching TRBD1. The CDR3 covers 14 residues, taking in both the cysteine and the phenylalanine. Solely the CDR3 DNA is kept, with 42 bases framed from the first base. From a lookup of the germline V gene, CDR1 and CDR2 are MDHEN and SYDVKM.